This T cell receptor (beta chain) was recovered during a study of T cells after yellow fever vaccination. Findings of the study overall: Once the booster was given, most primary-vaccination clones reappeared, at more than 95% for CD4 and approximately 88% for CD8. Researchers cautioned that FACS-sorted repertoires could harbor abundant clonotypes contaminating from the bulk population. Researchers report a weaker secondary response that nonetheless peaked faster, day 5 versus 15.

TCRdb processed the 5' RACE reads anew with MiXCR; each CDR3 protein has one entry. The data contain 450,000 to 550,000 distinct CDR3 sequences, under 25% of them seen just once; the ten biggest clones take up roughly an eighth. Turning to this clonotype: Its matching antigen is unknown.

The V end lost 1 base, the J end lost 13 bases, and 13 bases lay between the germline ends. Germline assignment: CDR1 LGHNA and CDR2 YNFKEQ. CDR3 length equals 12 residues. The J gene is TRBJ1-1, the V gene TRBV4-2; possible D gene TRBD1, 5 bases. The clonotype originates from a man aged 25 to 45 who received the YFV17D yellow fever vaccine. The sample here was PBMCs, taken 15 days after the yellow fever booster vaccination. The CDR3 nucleotides read TGTGCCAGCAGCCAAGTGTTAGGGGAGGGTTTCTTT. It encodes CASSQVLGEGFF.